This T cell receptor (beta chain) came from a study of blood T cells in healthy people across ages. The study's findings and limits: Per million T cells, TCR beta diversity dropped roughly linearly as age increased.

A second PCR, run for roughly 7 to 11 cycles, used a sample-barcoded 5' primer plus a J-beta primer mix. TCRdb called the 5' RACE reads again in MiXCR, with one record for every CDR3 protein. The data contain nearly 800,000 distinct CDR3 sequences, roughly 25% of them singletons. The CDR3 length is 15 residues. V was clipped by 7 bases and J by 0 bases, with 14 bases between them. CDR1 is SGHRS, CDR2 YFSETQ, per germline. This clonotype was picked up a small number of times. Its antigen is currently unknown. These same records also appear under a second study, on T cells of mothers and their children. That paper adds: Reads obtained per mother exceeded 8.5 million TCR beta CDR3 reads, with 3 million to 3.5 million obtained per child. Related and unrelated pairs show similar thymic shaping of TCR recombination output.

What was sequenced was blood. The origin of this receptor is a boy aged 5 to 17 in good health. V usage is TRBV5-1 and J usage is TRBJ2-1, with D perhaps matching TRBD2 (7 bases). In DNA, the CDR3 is TGCGCCAGCCGGGAAAGGGGGGGCTCCTACAATGAGCAGTTCTTC. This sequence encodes CASRERGGSYNEQFF.